Shown below are 6 T cell receptor beta chains from a single sample sequenced in a study of shared clonotypes between healthy human individuals. The repertoire was sequenced with immunoSEQ multiplex PCR; TCRdb's copy has only in-frame clones and lacks some. The table lists 2,100,000 or so clones, approximately 96% of them singletons. The specimen sequenced was naive CD4+ T cells sorted from blood. Subset here: CD45RA+ positively selected. Every receptor here comes from a man aged 18 to 30 in good health.

Note on this clone: Within the sample, other DNA sequences also encode this same CDR3. The chain employs TRBV9 and TRBJ2-7; D perhaps matches TRBD1 (6 bases). Germline V gene data show CDR1 as SGDLS and CDR2 as YYNGEE. V was cut by 3 bases and J by 0 bases, with 10 bases left in between. This CDR3 contains 14 residues. The CDR3 DNA is TGTGCCAGCAGCGCCGGGACACACTCCTACGAGCAGTACTTC. Translating it yields CASSAGTHSYEQYF. Full variable domain (missing parts from reference TRBV9 and TRBJ2-7): DSGVTQTPKHLITATGQRVTLRCSPRSGDLSVYWYQQSLDQGLQFLIQYYNGEERAKGNILERFSAQQFPDLHSELNLSSLELGDSALYFCASSAGTHSYEQYFGPGTRLTVT.

V is TRBV11-2 and J is TRBJ1-6, with TRBD1 matching over 7 bases. The CDR3 is made up of 15 amino acids. Per the germline V gene, CDR1 is SGHAT and CDR2 is FQNNGV. V trimming: 3 bases; J trimming: 7 bases; junction bases outside the gene matches: 6. The CDR3 region has the DNA TGTGCCAGCAGCTTCGAGGACAGGCGAAATTCACCCCTCCACTTT. It is translated as CASSFEDRRNSPLHF. Variable domain in full (rest from reference TRBV11-2 and TRBJ1-6): EAGVAQSPRYKIIEKRQSVAFWCNPISGHATLYWYQQILGQGPKLLIQFQNNGVVDDSQLPKDRFSAERLKGVDSTLKIQPAKLEDSAVYLCASSFEDRRNSPLHFGNGTRLTVT.

This clone occurred once. Different DNA sequences within this sample yield the same CDR3. The chain combines TRBV5-1 with TRBJ2-5; TRBD2 matches at 8 bases. This CDR3 spans 14 amino acids. Trimming cost V 0 bases and J 5 bases; bases outside gene matches: 3. Germline assignment: CDR1 SGHRS and CDR2 YFSETQ. Here the CDR3 DNA reads TGCGCCAGCAGCTTGGGACTAGCGCGGGAGACCCAGTACTTC. Its protein is CASSLGLARETQYF.

The chain recombines TRBV6-6 with TRBJ2-3, with 8 bases lining up with TRBD2. V was clipped by 3 bases and J by 5 bases; unmatched bases: 10. This CDR3 spans 16 amino acids. The germline V gene encodes CDR1 MNHNY and CDR2 SVGAGI (reference sequence). The CDR3 sequence is CASSYVAGTGRDTQYF. DNA for the CDR3: TGTGCCAGCAGTTATGTAGCGGGGACGGGTAGAGATACGCAGTATTTT.

V and J are TRBV4-1 and TRBJ1-5; D gene uncertain. Looked up from germline, CDR1 is MGHRA and CDR2 is YSYEKL. Trimming removed 0 bases from V and 5 bases from J, with 8 bases in between. The CDR3 length is 14 residues. The CDR3 DNA sequence: TGCGCCAGCAGCCAAGAAGGTCCCGATCAGCCCCAGCATTTT. Encoded protein: CASSQEGPDQPQHF.

The CDR3 protein is CASSVGSWGGSEKLFF. Here the CDR3 DNA reads TGTGCCAGCAGCGTAGGCTCCTGGGGCGGAAGTGAAAAACTGTTTTTT. This sequence joins TRBV9 and TRBJ1-4, with D possibly being TRBD1 (5 bases). The ends were cut back, 0 bases at V and 7 bases at J, with 16 bases in the middle. There are 16 residues in the CDR3. The germline V gene has CDR1 SGDLS and CDR2 YYNGEE.